The TCR beta chain under discussion was sequenced for a study of T-cell reconstitution after alpha-beta-depleted transplantation in children. There are a few counts of this clonotype. Its antigen is unknown. During its preparation, the TCRbeta library received unique molecular identifiers. TCRdb processed the PCR reads anew with MiXCR; each CDR3 protein has one entry. This sample has approximately 430,000 distinct CDR3 sequences, with around 15% found just once. Regarding the study as a whole: It was newly produced T cells that mostly accounted for T-cell counts and diversity one year after transplant. The origin of alpha-beta T cells about two months after transplant was reportedly several hundred expanded graft clones.

Germline assignment: CDR1 KGHDR and CDR2 SFDVKD. The V end lost 0 bases, the J end lost 4 bases, and 8 bases lay between the germline ends. The CDR3 is made up of 15 amino acids. The material sequenced was PBMCs, mostly from graft donor cells, taken 360 days after TCRalphabeta/CD19-depleted stem cell transplant. The chain has TRBV24-1 and TRBJ2-2; a possible D gene is TRBD1 (5 bases). This clonotype originated in a boy younger than two who had a stem cell transplant for Wiskott-Aldrich syndrome, so the T cells may come from the graft donor. In nucleotides, the CDR3 is TGTGCCACCAGTGATTTGGGACACCCCACCGGGGAGCTGTTTTTT. Translation gives CATSDLGHPTGELFF.